A selection of T cell receptor beta chains follows, all from one sample in a study of patients and donors after allogeneic stem cell transplantation. Via MiXCR, TCRdb re-called the RT-PCR reads, giving one row per CDR3 protein. Of around 200,000 distinct CDR3 sequences listed, about 37% were seen once; the top ten hold around a tenth. The sample consisted of blood, either unsorted or a sorted T cell fraction (not recorded which). The receptors here all came from a human donor who was either an allogeneic HSCT recipient or a stem cell or donor lymphocyte infusion donor (not recorded which). It is not recorded whose cells these are; they may come from a transplant donor. CDR3s include the opening cysteine and the closing phenylalanine or tryptophan. D genes are given only for firm matches. Clone size, where shown, is once, few, many, or a class for clones that have expanded.

TRBJ1-1	few	TRBV20-1	TRBD1	CSAGTGFVEAFF	TGCAGTGCTGGGACAGGGTTTGTTGAAGCTTTCTTT
TRBJ1-4	-	TRBV7-9	TRBD1	CASSIYGTGENEKLFF	TGTGCCAGCAGCATATACGGGACAGGGGAGAATGAAAAACTGTTTTTT
TRBJ2-3	-	TRBV6-6	-	CASSSRDTDTQYF	TGTGCCAGCAGTTCCCGGGACACAGATACGCAGTATTTT
TRBJ2-7	-	TRBV29-1	-	CSVVKGRDLYEQYF	TGCAGCGTTGTGAAGGGGAGAGATCTCTACGAGCAGTACTTC
TRBJ1-1	few	TRBV30	-	CAWARTDLNTEAFF	TGTGCCTGGGCTAGGACAGATCTGAACACTGAAGCTTTCTTT
TRBJ1-2	few	TRBV19	TRBD1	CASSIVGQSGYTF	TGTGCCAGTAGTATTGTGGGACAGAGTGGCTACACCTTC
TRBJ1-1	-	TRBV6-5	TRBD1	CASTRQGGVTEAFF	TGTGCCAGCACTAGACAGGGGGGCGTCACTGAAGCTTTCTTT
TRBJ1-5	few	TRBV20-1	TRBD1	CSARDGQGSQPQHF	TGCAGTGCTAGAGACGGACAGGGCAGTCAGCCCCAGCATTTT
TRBJ2-3	-	TRBV5-1	-	CASSLGEWDTQYF	TGCGCCAGCAGCCTGGGGGAGTGGGATACGCAGTATTTT
TRBJ1-1	-	TRBV5-1	TRBD1	CASSAGTGGYNFF	TGCGCCAGCAGCGCAGGGACAGGGGGCTACAATTTCTTT
TRBJ2-1	-	TRBV28	TRBD2	CASTLGGGRFEQFF	TGTGCCAGCACCTTAGGCGGGGGAAGGTTTGAGCAGTTCTTC
TRBJ2-3	-	TRBV7-9	-	CASSTRGGDTQYF	TGTGCCAGCAGCACCCGGGGAGGAGATACGCAGTATTTT
TRBJ1-1	-	TRBV7-2	-	CASSQDPMNTEAFF	TGTGCCAGCAGCCAAGACCCGATGAACACTGAAGCTTTCTTT
TRBJ2-3	-	TRBV20-1	TRBD2	CSARAWLAGDTDTQYF	TGCAGTGCTAGAGCCTGGCTAGCGGGGGACACAGATACGCAGTATTTT
TRBJ2-1	-	TRBV4-1	-	CASSQIIYSGSSYNEQFF	TGCGCCAGCAGCCAAATTATTTACAGCGGAAGCTCCTACAATGAGCAGTTCTTC
TRBJ2-3	few	TRBV5-1	-	CASVQDDGDTQYF	TGCGCCAGCGTCCAGGACGACGGAGATACGCAGTATTTT
TRBJ1-2	-	TRBV4-1	TRBD1	CASSPLDRAGYTF	TGCGCCAGCAGCCCCCTTGACAGGGCTGGCTACACCTTC
TRBJ2-3	-	TRBV20-1	-	CSVGGLTDTQYF	TGCAGTGTGGGGGGGCTCACAGATACGCAGTATTTT
TRBJ1-2	few	TRBV7-8	-	CASSLAANYGYTF	TGTGCCAGCAGCCTCGCAGCTAACTATGGCTACACCTTC
TRBJ1-5	few	TRBV28	-	CASSPRTGLGNQPQHF	TGTGCCAGCAGTCCTCGGACTGGACTGGGCAATCAGCCCCAGCATTTT
TRBJ1-6	medium-sized	TRBV3-1	TRBD1	CASSQPGQDSPLHF	TGTGCCAGCAGCCAGCCGGGACAGGATTCACCCCTCCACTTT
TRBJ1-2	many	TRBV12-3/TRBV12-4	-	CASSPPSHYGYTF	TGTGCCAGCAGTCCCCCCAGTCACTATGGCTACACCTTC
TRBJ2-5	few	TRBV5-1	TRBD1	CASSPRTGETQYF	TGCGCCAGCAGCCCCCGGACAGGAGAGACCCAGTACTTC
TRBJ1-2	once	TRBV18	-	CASSPLGEIHGYTF	TGTGCCAGCTCACCACTGGGAGAGATACATGGCTACACCTTC
TRBJ2-7	-	TRBV29-1	-	CSVRRAGEQYF	TGCAGCGTGAGACGGGCGGGGGAGCAGTACTTC
TRBJ2-5	-	TRBV6-2/TRBV6-3	-	CASSYPENVETQYF	TGTGCCAGCAGTTACCCCGAGAATGTAGAGACCCAGTACTTC
TRBJ2-3	few	TRBV7-2	-	CASSLAFTRNTQYF	TGTGCCAGCAGCTTAGCCTTCACTAGAAACACGCAGTATTTT
TRBJ1-4	-	TRBV4-1	-	CASSRSENEKLFF	TGCGCCAGCAGCCGCAGTGAAAATGAAAAACTGTTTTTT
TRBJ2-7	-	TRBV12-3/TRBV12-4	-	CASSLSVMTYEQYF	TGTGCCAGCAGTTTATCGGTTATGACCTACGAGCAGTACTTC
TRBJ2-2	-	TRBV2	-	CASSEPNTGELFF	TGTGCCAGCAGTGAACCCAACACCGGGGAGCTGTTTTTT
TRBJ1-1	-	TRBV27	-	CASSPGRRLNTEAFF	TGTGCCAGCAGCCCAGGACGGCGCCTGAACACTGAAGCTTTCTTT
TRBJ1-2	few	TRBV6-6	TRBD1	CASSLRQGGIANYGYTF	TGTGCCAGCAGTCTACGACAGGGTGGAATCGCTAACTATGGCTACACCTTC
TRBJ1-3	-	TRBV12-3/TRBV12-4	-	CASSFAGGSNSGNTIYF	TGTGCCAGCAGTTTCGCTGGAGGCAGTAACTCTGGAAACACCATATATTTT
TRBJ1-6	once	TRBV5-1	TRBD1	CASSLAEGASSPLHF	TGCGCCAGCAGCTTGGCCGAGGGGGCGAGTTCACCCCTCCACTTT
TRBJ1-2	-	TRBV20-1	-	CSARENLSYTF	TGCAGTGCTAGAGAGAACCTGAGCTACACCTTC
TRBJ1-1	few	TRBV5-1	TRBD1	CASQGGSLNTEAFF	TGCGCCAGCCAGGGGGGCAGCTTGAACACTGAAGCTTTCTTT
TRBJ2-7	-	TRBV28	TRBD1	CASSSVDRVNDEQYF	TGTGCCAGCAGTTCCGTGGACAGGGTAAATGACGAGCAGTACTTC
TRBJ1-5	few	TRBV6-2/TRBV6-3	-	CASHVYSGPQHF	TGTGCCAGCCACGTGTACTCGGGGCCCCAGCATTTT
TRBJ2-7	-	TRBV5-1	-	CASSLRSGTYEQYF	TGCGCCAGCAGCTTGCGTTCCGGGACCTACGAGCAGTACTTC
TRBJ1-1	few	TRBV14	-	CASSQGGWKKWAEAFF	TGTGCCAGCAGCCAAGGAGGCTGGAAGAAGTGGGCTGAAGCTTTCTTT
TRBJ2-7	once	TRBV9	-	CASSPLARSYEQYF	TGTGCCAGCAGCCCCCTGGCCCGATCCTACGAGCAGTACTTC
TRBJ1-6	-	TRBV3-1	-	CASSQARYNSPLHF	TGTGCCAGCAGCCAAGCGAGATATAATTCACCCCTCCACTTT
TRBJ1-1	once	TRBV9	TRBD1	CASSVGDRETEAFF	TGTGCCAGCAGCGTGGGGGACAGGGAAACTGAAGCTTTCTTT
TRBJ2-5	-	TRBV12-3/TRBV12-4	TRBD2	CASSLRGVEETQYF	TGTGCCAGCAGTTTACGGGGGGTTGAGGAGACCCAGTACTTC
TRBJ1-4	-	TRBV20-1	TRBD1	CSAPWDREKLFF	TGCAGTGCTCCCTGGGACAGGGAAAAACTGTTTTTT
TRBJ1-3	-	TRBV7-2	-	CASSLFLGNTIYF	TGTGCCAGCAGCTTATTTCTGGGAAACACCATATATTTT
TRBJ1-3	-	TRBV27	-	CASSPPTGRIGNTIYF	TGTGCCAGCAGTCCCCCAACAGGGCGGATTGGAAACACCATATATTTT
TRBJ1-5	-	TRBV6-7	-	CAIDTSQGLYSNQPQHF	TGTGCCATCGATACCAGCCAGGGCCTCTATAGCAATCAGCCCCAGCATTTT
TRBJ1-2	-	TRBV28	TRBD1	CASSPPGRGPDYGYTF	TGTGCCAGCAGTCCCCCCGGTAGGGGGCCCGACTATGGCTACACCTTC
TRBJ1-2	-	TRBV7-9	TRBD1	CASSSTRQGANGYTF	TGTGCCAGCAGCTCGACACGACAGGGGGCGAATGGCTACACCTTC
TRBJ1-2	-	TRBV12-3/TRBV12-4	-	CASSPMARAGGYTF	TGTGCCAGCAGCCCTATGGCCAGGGCCGGGGGCTACACCTTC
TRBJ2-3	-	TRBV29-1	-	CSVEDLPGSDTQYF	TGCAGCGTGGAAGACCTCCCGGGGTCAGATACGCAGTATTTT
TRBJ2-5	few	TRBV9	-	CASSPPTDYFQETQYF	TGTGCCAGCAGCCCCCCGACAGATTATTTCCAAGAGACCCAGTACTTC
TRBJ2-6	-	TRBV4-2	-	CASNPVGGGLSGANVLTF	TGTGCCAGCAATCCAGTTGGGGGGGGCCTCTCTGGGGCCAACGTCCTGACTTTC
TRBJ2-5	-	TRBV6-6	-	CASSYHTFGGAGETQYF	TGTGCCAGCAGTTACCATACGTTCGGAGGGGCGGGGGAGACCCAGTACTTC